Sequencing of this TCR beta chain was carried out in a study of cytomegalovirus exposure and HLA in healthy donors. The PCR was carried out with 60 Vbeta primers and 13 Jbeta primers. The repertoire was sequenced with immunoSEQ multiplex PCR; TCRdb's copy has only in-frame clones and lacks some. This repertoire shows 110,000 to 150,000 clones, 70% to 75% found once; its top ten account for approximately 14%. Healthy bone marrow donors supplied every sample. The germline V gene has CDR1 LGHNA and CDR2 YNFKEQ. V dropped 4 bases and J dropped 7 bases, with 16 bases sitting between them. CDR3 length equals 14 residues.

This clonotype originated in a human donor in good health. The rearrangement uses TRBV4-2 and TRBJ1-2; maybe TRBD1 (6 bases). What was sequenced was PBMCs. The CDR3 is CASSRPDSFVGYTF. DNA of the CDR3: TGTGCCAGCAGCCGCCCGGACAGTTTTGTTGGCTACACCTTC.